This is a list of T cell receptor beta chains from one sample in a study of siplizumab effects on memory and regulatory T cells. TCRdb keeps only in-frame clones here, not all; method: immunoSEQ multiplex PCR. The sample has approximately 75,000 clones, around 93% seen once. Material: CD8+ T cells sorted from blood. The receptors come from a human donor in good health. Both conserved end residues are part of each CDR3. D genes are given only for firm matches. Clone size is not always given. Where it is, it says once, few, many or a class for expanded clones.

D gene	CDR3 length	clone size	J gene	V gene	CDR3 DNA	CDR3 protein
NA	15	NA	TRBJ2-7	TRBV4-2	TGTGCCAGCAGCCAAGATTCATCAGGGGCGGACGAGCAGTACTTC	CASSQDSSGADEQYF
NA	14	NA	TRBJ2-1	TRBV19	TGTGCCAGTAGTACGGCCTTAGAATACAATGAGCAGTTCTTC	CASSTALEYNEQFF
TRBD2	15	NA	TRBJ2-5	TRBV2	TGTGCCAGCAGCGATGGGACTAGCGGTAAAGAGACCCAGTACTTC	CASSDGTSGKETQYF
NA	13	NA	TRBJ1-1	TRBV9	TGTGCCAGCAGCGGAGGAGGGGGCACTGAAGCTTTCTTT	CASSGGGGTEAFF
TRBD1	14	NA	TRBJ1-1	TRBV6-5	TGTGCCAGCAGTTACTCGACAGGGAGGACTGAAGCTTTCTTT	CASSYSTGRTEAFF
TRBD1	15	NA	TRBJ1-2	TRBV14	TGTGCCAGCAGCCAGGTGGGGCAGGGGGCAAACGGCTACACCTTC	CASSQVGQGANGYTF
TRBD2	15	few	TRBJ2-7	TRBV4-3	TGCGCCAGCAGCCAAGAGGCGGGACTAGCAACCGAGCAGTACTTC	CASSQEAGLATEQYF
NA	15	once	TRBJ1-4	TRBV4-3	TGCGCCAGCAGCCAAGGATCTGGGTTGGGTGAAAAACTGTTTTTT	CASSQGSGLGEKLFF
NA	15	NA	TRBJ2-7	TRBV5-4	TGTGCCAGCAGCTTGCTGGATGAAAGCTCCTACGAGCAGTACTTC	CASSLLDESSYEQYF
NA	13	NA	TRBJ1-1	TRBV5-8	TGTGCCAGCAGCTTGAGGTCAGTTACTGAAGCTTTCTTT	CASSLRSVTEAFF
NA	14	NA	TRBJ1-5	TRBV6-1	TGTGCCACCCGACGGGACGGTAGCAATCAGCCCCAGCATTTT	CATRRDGSNQPQHF
TRBD2	14	NA	TRBJ2-7	TRBV5-1	TGCGCCAGCAGCTATTGGGCGGGGGGCTCGGAGCAGTACTTC	CASSYWAGGSEQYF
NA	14	NA	TRBJ1-2	TRBV12-2	TGTGCAAGTCGCCCCGTAGACAGGTATTATGGCTACACCTTC	CASRPVDRYYGYTF
NA	13	NA	TRBJ2-5	TRBV5-1	TGCGCCAGCAGCGGAGCAGGTGAGGAGACCCAGTACTTC	CASSGAGEETQYF
TRBD1	13	NA	TRBJ1-4	TRBV6-5	TGTGCCAGCAGTTACGACAGGGGGCGGGGGCTGTTTTTT	CASSYDRGRGLFF
TRBD2	15	NA	TRBJ2-7	TRBV13	TGTGCCAGCAGCCTTATGGTCGGGGGGACCTACGAGCAGTACTTC	CASSLMVGGTYEQYF
TRBD1	14	NA	TRBJ2-3	TRBV4-3	TGCGCCAGCAGCCAAGACAGGGGGCCAGATACGCAGTATTTT	CASSQDRGPDTQYF
TRBD2	14	NA	TRBJ2-1	TRBV28	TGTGCCAGCACCTCACTAGCGGACAACAATGAGCAGTTCTTC	CASTSLADNNEQFF
NA	14	NA	TRBJ2-3	TRBV11-2	TGTGCCAGCACCTCCGACACTCACACAGATACGCAGTATTTT	CASTSDTHTDTQYF
NA	11	NA	TRBJ2-7	TRBV5-4	TGTGCCAGCAGCTCCTACTACGAGCAGTACTTC	CASSSYYEQYF
NA	14	once	TRBJ2-1	TRBV9	TGTGCCAGAATTTTGTGGGCGCCCTACAATGAGCAGTTCTTC	CARILWAPYNEQFF
NA	14	once	TRBJ1-1	TRBV7-9	TGTGCCAGCAGCCCCGATCCCGGGGGACCCGAAGCTTTCTTT	CASSPDPGGPEAFF
NA	16	NA	TRBJ2-7	TRBV21-1	TGTGCCAGCAGCAAAGAAGTTCGACAGCACTCCTACGAGCAGTACTTC	CASSKEVRQHSYEQYF
NA	13	NA	TRBJ1-5	TRBV19	TGTGCCAGTCGAAAATGGGGTAATCAGCCCCAGCATTTT	CASRKWGNQPQHF
NA	16	NA	TRBJ2-7	TRBV5-6	TGTGCCAGCAGCTTGATGTCAGTACTCTCCTCCTACGAGCAGTACTTC	CASSLMSVLSSYEQYF
NA	15	NA	TRBJ2-5	TRBV7-9	TGTGCCAGCAGCTTAGTGGGGGGGCCTCCAGAGACCCAGTACTTC	CASSLVGGPPETQYF
NA	13	NA	TRBJ2-3	TRBV2	TGTGCCAGCAGTGGGACTTTTTGGGATACGCAGTATTTT	CASSGTFWDTQYF
NA	17	NA	TRBJ2-5	TRBV5-6	TGTGCCAGCAGCACGGCTATGAGGCGGGGCAGCGGGGAGACCCAGTACTTC	CASSTAMRRGSGETQYF
NA	13	NA	TRBJ2-1	TRBV7-6	TGTGCCAGCAGCTTAAGGGGCGGCGATGAGCAGTTCTTC	CASSLRGGDEQFF
TRBD2	15	NA	TRBJ2-5	TRBV30	TGTGCCTGGAAGAGCGGGGGTCCCGGGATGGAGACCCAGTACTTC	CAWKSGGPGMETQYF
NA	11	NA	TRBJ2-3	TRBV27	TGTGCCAGCAGTTTGGGGGATATGCAGTATTTT	CASSLGDMQYF
NA	11	NA	TRBJ2-3	TRBV6-5	TGTGCCAGCAGACATACAGATACGCAGTATTTT	CASRHTDTQYF